The 27 T cell receptor beta chains in this list originate from one sample, sequenced in a study of tumor-infiltrating lymphocytes in primary liver carcinoma. TCR beta cDNA was prepared out of 450 to 500 ng total RNA by means of a constant-region primer. TCR beta libraries came from three nested multiplex PCR rounds using slightly modified ARM-PCR. The study ran its first two PCR rounds for roughly 10 cycles each, using TRBV1-TRBV30 forward primers and a C-beta reverse primer. TCRdb passed the multiplex PCR reads through MiXCR, listing each CDR3 protein once. The repertoire holds over 25,000 distinct CDR3 sequences, with around 84% as singletons. Investigators took RNA and DNA out together from roughly 21-30 mg of unsorted bulk tissue. The source material was liver tumor tissue from sampling region 3. Specified subset: tumor region T3, left-lateral pole. These receptors all stem from a man aged 40-49 years with primary liver carcinoma and hepatitis B virus infection.

In regard to this clonotype: Relative to the germline gene, one junction end is altered; a read error may explain this. The CDR3 nucleotides are TGTGCAAGCTCCGACAGGGACGACTCACCCATCCACTTT. Protein: CASSDRDDSPIHF. This sequence joins TRBV12-3 or TRBV12-4 and TRBJ1-6; 7 bases map to TRBD1. CDR3 length equals 13 residues.

Points on this clonotype: A much larger clonotype is one base distant, so this may be a read error. The chain links TRBV6-5 to TRBJ1-1, with a possible D match to TRBD1 (5 bases). Germline-derived CDR1 and CDR2 are MNHEY and SVGAGI. The CDR3 consists of 14 residues. The V gene lost 5 bases and the J gene lost 5 bases, with 15 bases spanning the gap. Here the CDR3 reads CASSHGGTSTEAFF. CDR3 coding DNA: TGTGCCAGCAGTCACGGGGGGACGTCGACTGAAGCTTTCTTT.

A remark on this clonotype: The junction departs from germline at one end; a sequencing error may be responsible. The V gene is TRBV5-5, the J gene TRBJ2-3, with TRBD2 as a possible D gene (6 bases). Germline CDR1 is SGHKS and CDR2 is YYEKEE (reference sequence). The CDR3 extends over 14 amino acids. The CDR3 DNA is TGTGCCAGCAGCTCGGGGACTTGCACCGATACGCAGTATTTT. Amino acid sequence: CASSSGTCTDTQYF.

This clonotype has at least ten counts. V is TRBV5-1 and J is TRBJ2-7, with 13 positions matching TRBD2. The CDR3 covers 17 residues. Per the germline V gene, CDR1 is SGHRS and CDR2 is YFSETQ. The junction had 9 bases not matched to a gene; V was cut back by 0 bases and J by 6 bases. The CDR3 is CASSLARGLAGAPEQYF. CDR3 nucleotide sequence: TGCGCCAGCAGCTTGGCCCGAGGACTAGCGGGAGCCCCCGAGCAGTACTTC.

Details on this clonotype: A junction end diverges from the germline sequence, so it may reflect a read error. The chain recombines TRBV13 with TRBJ2-7; 9 nucleotides match TRBD2. The V gene's germline CDR1 is PRHDT and CDR2 FYEKMQ (reference sequence). The CDR3 extends over 14 amino acids. CDR3 in DNA: TGTGCCAGCAGCTTGACTAGCGGCTCCTACGAGCAGCGCTTC. It translates to CASSLTSGSYEQRF.

Comment on this clonotype: Compared with germline, one end of the junction differs, possibly owing to a read error. The V and J genes are TRBV10-3 and TRBJ2-6; D perhaps matches TRBD1 (5 bases). This CDR3 contains 12 residues. CDR1 ENHRY and CDR2 SYGVKD come from the germline V gene. The CDR3 sequence is CATDFGANVMTF. CDR3 bases: TGTGCCACAGATTTTGGGGCCAACGTCATGACTTTC.

This clonotype was observed many times. As DNA, the CDR3 is TGTGCCAGCAGTTCGGGACAGGGGGCCACCGGGGAGCTGTTTTTT. Protein product: CASSSGQGATGELFF. V and J are TRBV6-6 and TRBJ2-2, with 12 bases matching TRBD1. V shed 4 bases and J 4 bases; nucleotides not matched to a gene: 1. The CDR3 is 15 amino acids. From germline, CDR1 is MNHNY and CDR2 SVGAGI (reference sequence).

This clonotype was counted between two and nine times. One end of the junction is discordant with germline, which a read error may explain. The CDR3 DNA follows: TGCACCAGCAGTCACCACCTACAGGGGGCGGACTCACCCCTCCACTTT. Encoded protein: CTSSHHLQGADSPLHF. This rearrangement joins TRBV4-1 to TRBJ1-6; the match to TRBD1 covers 9 bases. The CDR3 is 16 amino acids. CDR1 and CDR2 from the germline V gene are MGHRA and YSYEKL.

Comments on this clonotype: At one of its ends the junction is not consistent with the germline gene, which may arise from a read error. The chain joins TRBV6-6 to TRBJ2-4, with D perhaps TRBD1 (6 bases). The germline V gene has CDR1 MNHNY and CDR2 SVGAGI (reference sequence). The CDR3 extends over 16 amino acids. The CDR3 DNA reads as TGTGTCAGCAGAGGACAGCTTGGATTAGCAAAAAACATTCAGTACTTC. Translating it yields CVSRGQLGLAKNIQYF.

About this clonotype itself: It is likely a read error, because the conserved phenylalanine at the end of the CDR3 is missing. The chain is built from TRBV4-2 and TRBJ1-1; 8 bases match TRBD1. Germline lookup yields CDR1 LGHNA and CDR2 YNFKEQ. The CDR3 sequence is 17 residues long. J was trimmed by 5 bases and V by 1 base; bases with no gene match: 12. CDR3 coding DNA: TGTGCCAGCAGCCAAGTGTACGGACAGGGTTTCTGGACTGAAGCTTTCTAT. This gives the protein CASSQVYGQGFWTEAFY.

This clonotype has a count of ten or more. V gene TRBV4-1 combines with J gene TRBJ2-2; D ambiguous. Looked up from germline, CDR1 is MGHRA and CDR2 is YSYEKL. The CDR3 is 13 amino acids. The V and J ends lost 1 base and 7 bases respectively, with 7 bases between them. In DNA, the CDR3 is TGCGCCAGCAGCCAAGGACAAGGCGGGGAGCTGTTTTTT. This sequence encodes CASSQGQGGELFF.

As regards this clonotype: The missing conserved phenylalanine or tryptophan at the end of this CDR3 makes a read error likely. The rearrangement links TRBV24-1 to TRBJ2-6; the D gene is possibly TRBD2 (6 bases). The CDR3 length is 16 residues. From germline, CDR1 is KGHDR and CDR2 SFDVKD. CDR3 residues: CATSDPAGSGANLLTL. In nucleotides, the CDR3 is TGTGCCACCAGTGATCCAGCGGGCTCTGGGGCCAACCTCCTGACTCTC.

A note on this clonotype: An end of the junction does not agree with germline; a read error may underlie this. V gene TRBV4-3 combines with J gene TRBJ2-2, with D uncertain. This CDR3 spans 16 amino acids. Germline values: CDR1 LGHNA, CDR2 YSLEER. The CDR3 DNA sequence: TGCCCCAGCAGCCAAATCCTAGAAGGAAACCCCGGGGAGCTGTTTTTT. This gives the protein CPSSQILEGNPGELFF.

The V call is TRBV5-1, the J call TRBJ2-1; D perhaps matches TRBD2 (6 bases). Trimming left V 9 bases short and J 4 bases short, with 20 bases between. This CDR3 is built from 15 residues. Per germline, CDR1 SGHRS and CDR2 YFSETQ. The chain's CDR3 is CANSYVGGPYNEQFF. CDR3 sequence (DNA): TGCGCCAATAGCTATGTGGGGGGACCTTACAATGAGCAGTTCTTC.

To note about this clonotype: Compared with germline, one end of the junction differs, possibly owing to a read error. The gene calls are TRBV12-3 or TRBV12-4 and TRBJ2-4; D could derive from TRBD1 or TRBD2 (5 bases each). CDR3 length equals 18 residues. CDR3 DNA: TGTGCCAGCAGTTTATGGGGTGGGGCGGGCACAGCCAAAAACATTAAGTACTTC. Amino acid sequence: CASSLWGGAGTAKNIKYF.

About this clonotype: The junction differs from germline at one of its ends, possibly a read error. This rearrangement joins TRBV4-1 to TRBJ2-1; TRBD2 is a possible D gene (6 bases). Germline V gene lookup returns CDR1 MGHRA and CDR2 YSYEKL. CDR3 length equals 18 residues. This chain's CDR3 is CASSQGFRELYKYNEQFF. Here the CDR3 DNA reads TGCGCCAGCAGCCAAGGCTTCCGGGAGTTATATAAGTACAACGAGCAGTTCTTC.

This chain uses TRBV11-1 with TRBJ2-5; 8 bases are a match to TRBD1. Germline values: CDR1 SGHAT, CDR2 FQDESV (reference sequence). CDR3 length equals 14 residues. V shed 6 bases, J shed 5 bases, and the junction held 8 bases outside the gene matches. The CDR3 here is CASRGQEEMETQYF. DNA for the CDR3: TGTGCCAGCAGGGGACAGGAGGAGATGGAGACCCAGTACTTC.

V usage is TRBV10-3 and J usage is TRBJ2-7; the D is unclear. From germline, CDR1 is ENHRY and CDR2 SYGVKD. Trimming took off 3 bases at V and 0 bases at J, with 18 bases between the two ends. CDR3 length: 17 amino acids. Written as DNA, the CDR3 is TGTGCCATCAGTGATTCGGAGTTAGGCATAAGCTCCTACGAGCAGTACTTC. Translating gives CAISDSELGISSYEQYF.

Concerning this clonotype itself: This is likely a read error, given that the CDR3 carries no conserved phenylalanine or tryptophan at its end. The chain employs TRBV5-1 and TRBJ2-1; D might be TRBD2 (7 bases). The length of the CDR3 is 15 residues. Germline V gene lookup returns CDR1 SGHRS and CDR2 YFSETQ. CDR3 region: CASSASRGGRDEQFI. DNA of the CDR3: TGCGCCAGCAGCGCTTCGAGGGGGGGCCGGGATGAACAGTTCATC.

Comment on this clonotype: At one end, the junction sequence differs from germline, possibly due to a read error. The gene calls are TRBV6-5 and TRBJ2-4; D unclear. The CDR3 loop spans 17 amino acids. Germline V gives CDR1 MNHEY, CDR2 SVGAGI. CDR3 loop: CASRARWISGSQNIECF. The CDR3 nucleotides read TGTGCCAGCAGAGCGCGATGGATATCAGGAAGCCAAAACATTGAGTGCTTC.

Comment on this clonotype: Germline is not matched at one junction end, which may reflect a read error. The chain joins TRBV12-3 or TRBV12-4 to TRBJ2-7; 12 nucleotides agree with TRBD1. There are 15 residues in the CDR3. DNA for the CDR3: TGTGACAGCAGTATCGGGACAGGGGGCCCCTACATGCAGTACTTC. Translating it yields CDSSIGTGGPYMQYF.

Comments on this clonotype: The junction shows a germline mismatch at one end, possibly a read error. The rearrangement links TRBV11-2 to TRBJ2-1; 9 bases line up with TRBD2. CDR3 length: 16 amino acids. Germline CDR1 SGHAT, CDR2 FQNNGV. The CDR3 DNA reads as TGTGCGAGCAGCTTGGAGCTCCTAGCGGGAATAAATGAGCAGTTCTTC. It specifies CASSLELLAGINEQFF.

V and J are TRBV13 and TRBJ2-2, with 7 nucleotides matching TRBD2. CDR1 PRHDT and CDR2 FYEKMQ come from the germline V gene (reference sequence). V lost 5 bases and J lost 7; bases outside the gene matches: 16. The CDR3 length is 17 residues. The DNA for the CDR3 is TGTGCCAGCAGCCCGAGGGGAGTAGCGGGTGGCATCGGGGAGCTGTTTTTT. Translating gives CASSPRGVAGGIGELFF.

This clonotype came up once. The chain recombines TRBV5-1 with TRBJ2-1; TRBD2 matches 16 bases. The germline CDR1 and CDR2 sequences are SGHRS and YFSETQ. CDR3 length equals 20 residues. Germline trimming cut 4 bases from V and 15 bases from J; bases unmatched to any gene: 25. CDR3 amino acids: CASSAAGTSGRARSYNEWFF. The CDR3 nucleotides read TGCGCCAGCAGCGCAGCCGGGACTAGCGGGAGGGCCCGTTCCTACAATGAGTGGTTCTTC.

This chain connects TRBV7-2 to TRBJ2-5; 10 bases agree with TRBD2. The V gene end was trimmed by 2 bases and the J gene end by 8 bases; junction bases not matched to a gene: 11. From germline, CDR1 is SGHTA and CDR2 FQGNSA. CDR3 length: 16 amino acids. CDR3 protein: CASSLSLSGRGDTQYF. CDR3 nucleotides: TGTGCCAGCAGCTTAAGTTTGAGCGGGAGGGGTGACACCCAGTACTTC.

The chain couples TRBV6-5 to TRBJ2-7, with 8 positions matching TRBD2. CDR3 length: 14 residues. The germline V gene has CDR1 MNHEY and CDR2 SVGAGI. Trimming at V came to 5 bases and at J to 6 bases, leaving 9 bases not matched to a gene. CDR3 DNA: TGTGCCAGCAGTCTTACCGGTACTAGCGGCGAGCAGTACTTC. It codes for CASSLTGTSGEQYF.

On this clonotype itself: A junction boundary mismatches the germline segment, possibly from a read error. The gene calls are TRBV29-1 and TRBJ1-6; 10 bases are a match to TRBD1. The germline gives CDR1 SQVTM, CDR2 ANQGSEA. This CDR3 region has 15 residues. The CDR3: CSAPRVGQGGSPLLF. For the CDR3, the DNA is TGCAGCGCCCCCCGGGTTGGACAGGGGGGCTCACCCCTCCTCTTT. Full variable domain (outside the CDR3, taken from reference TRBV29-1 and TRBJ1-6): SAVISQKPSRDICQRGTSLTIQCQVDSQVTMMFWYRQQPGQSLTLIATANQGSEATYESGFVIDKFPISRPNLTFSTLTVSNMSPEDSSIYLCSAPRVGQGGSPLLFGNGTRLTVT.